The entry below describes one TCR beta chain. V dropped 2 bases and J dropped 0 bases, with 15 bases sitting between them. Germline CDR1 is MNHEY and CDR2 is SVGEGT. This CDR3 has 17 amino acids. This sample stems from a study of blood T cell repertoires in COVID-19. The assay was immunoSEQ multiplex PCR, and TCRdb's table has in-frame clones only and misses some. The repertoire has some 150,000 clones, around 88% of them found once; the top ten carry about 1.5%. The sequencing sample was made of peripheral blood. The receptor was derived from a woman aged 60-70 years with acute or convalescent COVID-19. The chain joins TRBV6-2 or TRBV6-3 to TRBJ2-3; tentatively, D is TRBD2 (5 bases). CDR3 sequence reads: CASSYGRLGGSTDTQYF. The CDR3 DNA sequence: TGTGCCAGCAGTTACGGGAGACTTGGCGGGAGCACAGATACGCAGTATTTT.